This T cell receptor (beta chain) stems from a study of T cell responses to AZD1222 COVID-19 vaccine. Across the whole study: Doses given second, at about 4 or about 12 weeks, were pooled.

In regard to this clone: Its cognate antigen is unknown.

The method was immunoSEQ multiplex PCR; TCRdb's version includes in-frame clones alone and lacks a portion of them. The table shows around 120,000 clones, with roughly 90% occurring only once. Study findings and constraints: Only six or seven AZD1222 recipients tested seropositive at baseline. Once two AZD1222 doses were given, Spike-specific TCR breadth and depth went up.

The germline gives CDR1 LNHNV, CDR2 YYDKDF (reference sequence). V was shortened by 0 bases and J by 9 bases, with 27 bases between the two germline ends. This CDR3 has 19 amino acids. This TCR was sampled from an adult in good health. This sequence joins TRBV15 and TRBJ1-5; no clear D gene. The sequenced sample was peripheral blood, obtained on day 0 of AZD1222 vaccination. Written as DNA, the CDR3 is TGTGCCACCAGCAGAGATTTCAGGTTAGGGAGGGAGGGCCCGGGGCCCCAGCATTTT. Residues: CATSRDFRLGREGPGPQHF. The full variable domain, with the rest looked up from reference TRBV15 and TRBJ1-5, is DAMVIQNPRYQVTQFGKPVTLSCSQTLNHNVMYWYQQKSSQAPKLLFHYYDKDFNNEADTPDNFQSRRPNTSFCFLDIRSPGLGDTAMYLCATSRDFRLGREGPGPQHFGDGTRLSIL.